This is a list of T cell receptor beta chains from one sample in a study of blood T cell repertoires in COVID-19. The assay was immunoSEQ multiplex PCR, and TCRdb's table has in-frame clones only and misses some. The data contain tens of thousands of clones, about nine tenths of them singletons. The sequenced material came from peripheral blood. These receptors originate from a woman between 45 and 60 years old with acute or convalescent COVID-19. The CDR3 runs from the conserved cysteine through the conserved F or W. Fields, in order: J gene, D gene, CDR3 length, clone size, V gene, CDR3 DNA, CDR3 protein. A D gene is named only where the DNA matches it firmly. Not every row has a clone size; where given, it reads once, few, many or a size class.

TRBJ2-5 | - | 13 | - | TRBV7-8 | TGTGCCAGCAGCTTAGACAGGGTAGAGACCCAGTACTTC | CASSLDRVETQYF
TRBJ1-1 | TRBD1 | 14 | - | TRBV7-9 | TGTGCCAGCAGCCCCCGGGACAGGGTGTCTGAAGCTTTCTTT | CASSPRDRVSEAFF
TRBJ2-3 | - | 13 | - | TRBV13 | TGTGCCAGCAGCTTAGGCCGGGCAGATACGCAGTATTTT | CASSLGRADTQYF
TRBJ2-2 | - | 17 | - | TRBV28 | TGTGCCAGCCGTCACACCCGAGGATTTCTGAACACCGGGGAGCTGTTTTTT | CASRHTRGFLNTGELFF
TRBJ1-5 | - | 14 | - | TRBV30 | TGTGCCTGGAGCTCAGGATTGAGCAATCAGCCCCAGCATTTT | CAWSSGLSNQPQHF
TRBJ1-1 | TRBD1 | 16 | - | TRBV10-2 | TGCGCCAGCAGTGAGTCGGACAGGGGGCTGTACTCTGAAGCTTTCTTT | CASSESDRGLYSEAFF
TRBJ2-5 | - | 14 | once | TRBV28 | TGTGCCAGCAGTCCCACTGAGCCGGGGGAGACCCAGTACTTC | CASSPTEPGETQYF
TRBJ1-5 | - | 15 | few | TRBV7-2 | TGTGCCAGCAGCTTAAGGGGGGGAAGCAATCAGCCCCAGCATTTT | CASSLRGGSNQPQHF
TRBJ2-1 | TRBD2 | 14 | - | TRBV4-1 | TGCGCCAGCAGCCCCGGACTAGGCTACAATGAGCAGTTCTTC | CASSPGLGYNEQFF
TRBJ1-2 | - | 13 | - | TRBV7-6 | TGTGCCAGCAGCTTAGAACAGAATTATGGCTACACCTTC | CASSLEQNYGYTF
TRBJ2-6 | - | 14 | - | TRBV19 | TGTGCCAGTAGCCTCTCCTCTGGGGCCAACGTCCTGACTTTC | CASSLSSGANVLTF
TRBJ1-1 | TRBD1 | 14 | - | TRBV14 | TGTGCCAGCAGCCGTTTGACAGGGGGTTCAGAAGCTTTCTTT | CASSRLTGGSEAFF
TRBJ1-2 | - | 14 | - | TRBV2 | TGTGCCAGCAACCTGGGGGGATCTAACTATGGCTACACCTTC | CASNLGGSNYGYTF
TRBJ2-6 | TRBD1 | 16 | once | TRBV19 | TGTGCCAGTATGGACAGGGGAAGCTCTGGGGCCAACGTCCTGACTTTC | CASMDRGSSGANVLTF
TRBJ1-2 | - | 13 | - | TRBV30 | TGTGCCTGGAGTGAGACAGGCTACTATGGCTACACCTTC | CAWSETGYYGYTF
TRBJ2-2 | - | 13 | few | TRBV7-3 | TGTGCCAGCAGCTCAGGACTACCCGGGGAGCTGTTTTTT | CASSSGLPGELFF
TRBJ1-1 | TRBD1 | 14 | - | TRBV6-5 | TGTGCCAGCACCCCCGGGACAGCGAACACTGAAGCTTTCTTT | CASTPGTANTEAFF
TRBJ2-4 | - | 15 | once | TRBV6-6 | TGTGCCAGCAGTCAGTCGTCCGGAGCCAAAAACATTCAGTACTTC | CASSQSSGAKNIQYF
TRBJ1-5 | - | 14 | - | TRBV7-6 | TGTGCCAGCAGCCCACTCTCTGGCAATCAGCCCCAGCATTTT | CASSPLSGNQPQHF
TRBJ1-1 | TRBD1 | 18 | - | TRBV6-8 | TGTGCCAGCAGTTACTCGTCGCGTATGACAGGGGGCTACACTGAAGCTTTCTTT | CASSYSSRMTGGYTEAFF
TRBJ2-7 | - | 13 | - | TRBV5-1 | TGCGCCAGCAGCACTACAGGGGGGGACGAGCAGTACTTC | CASSTTGGDEQYF
TRBJ2-7 | - | 11 | once | TRBV27 | TGTGCCAGCAGATCCCCTGGGCTGCAGTACTTC | CASRSPGLQYF
TRBJ2-1 | - | 15 | medium-sized | TRBV18 | TGTGCCAGCTCAGGACGGGGGGCCTCCTACAATGAGCAGTTCTTC | CASSGRGASYNEQFF
TRBJ2-3 | TRBD1 | 13 | - | TRBV19 | TGTGCCAGTAGATCAACAGGGGAAGATACGCAGTATTTT | CASRSTGEDTQYF
TRBJ2-7 | TRBD1 | 14 | once | TRBV6-5 | TGTGCCAGCAGTACCGGGACAGGGGTCTACGAGCAGTACTTC | CASSTGTGVYEQYF
TRBJ2-5 | - | 13 | - | TRBV10-3 | TGTGCCATCAGCCAGAATTTCGGGGAGACCCAGTACTTC | CAISQNFGETQYF
TRBJ1-3 | TRBD1 | 19 | - | TRBV28 | TGTGCCAGCAGTTCCTCCTCTCGGGACAGTCGCTACTCTGGAAACACCATATATTTT | CASSSSSRDSRYSGNTIYF
TRBJ2-7 | TRBD1 | 15 | - | TRBV5-1 | TGCGCCAGCAGCCTCAGACAGGGTGTCATCGGCGAGCAGTACTTC | CASSLRQGVIGEQYF
TRBJ2-1 | TRBD2 | 14 | - | TRBV9 | TGTGCCAGCAGCGTAACTAGCGGTCCGAATGAGCAGTTCTTC | CASSVTSGPNEQFF
TRBJ2-7 | - | 12 | - | TRBV2 | TGTGCCAGCGGGGCAGGGCTCTACGAGCAGTACTTC | CASGAGLYEQYF
TRBJ2-2 | - | 14 | - | TRBV11-3 | TGTGCCAGCAGCTTAGATCAGGTTGGGACAGAGCTGTTTTTT | CASSLDQVGTELFF
TRBJ1-1 | - | 13 | once | TRBV19 | TGTGCCAGTAGTACAACCCGGCGGACTGAAGCTTTCTTT | CASSTTRRTEAFF
TRBJ2-1 | - | 13 | - | TRBV10-1 | TGCGCCAGCAGTCTTCCGGGGGGCCATGAGCAGTTCTTC | CASSLPGGHEQFF
TRBJ2-1 | - | 15 | - | TRBV10-1 | TGCGCCAGCAGTGTGGACTATGGGTACTACAATGAGCAGTTCTTC | CASSVDYGYYNEQFF
TRBJ1-2 | TRBD1 | 14 | - | TRBV5-1 | TGCGCCAGCAGCTCGACAGGGGAGGGGTATGGCTACACCTTC | CASSSTGEGYGYTF
TRBJ2-2 | - | 16 | - | TRBV11-1 | TGTGCCAGCAGCCATCCTGACACCCGTTTGACCGGGGAGCTGTTTTTT | CASSHPDTRLTGELFF
TRBJ2-2 | TRBD2 | 14 | - | TRBV3-1/TRBV3-2 | TGTGCCAGCAGCCTCGGGACTAGTTCCGGGGAGCTGTTTTTT | CASSLGTSSGELFF
TRBJ2-1 | - | 17 | - | TRBV6-1 | TGTGCCAGCAGTGTTGGACAGCAACCGTCGTACTACAATGAGCAGTTCTTC | CASSVGQQPSYYNEQFF
TRBJ1-2 | - | 13 | - | TRBV18 | TGTGCCAGCTCACCGGGGGGGCTAGATGGCTACACCTTC | CASSPGGLDGYTF
TRBJ2-2 | TRBD1 | 13 | - | TRBV29-1 | TGCAGCGTATGGACAGGGGTAACCGGGGAGCTGTTTTTT | CSVWTGVTGELFF
TRBJ1-2 | - | 12 | - | TRBV25-1 | TGTGCCAGCAGTATTGGAGTCTATGGCTACACCTTC | CASSIGVYGYTF
TRBJ1-1 | TRBD1 | 14 | once | TRBV3-1/TRBV3-2 | TGTGCCAGCAGCCAAGCCCAGGGGGCAACTGAAGCTTTCTTT | CASSQAQGATEAFF
TRBJ2-5 | - | 13 | - | TRBV7-3 | TGTGCCAGCAGCCGGGACTTCGGAGAGACCCAGTACTTC | CASSRDFGETQYF
TRBJ1-5 | TRBD1 | 16 | - | TRBV28 | TGTGCCAGCAGTTCCCGGCGGACAGGAGGAAATCAGCCCCAGCATTTT | CASSSRRTGGNQPQHF
TRBJ2-5 | TRBD2 | 14 | - | TRBV19 | TGTGCCAGCAACTGGGGGGGAATTCAAGAGACCCAGTACTTC | CASNWGGIQETQYF
TRBJ2-7 | - | 15 | once | TRBV14 | TGTGCCAGCAGCTATTACGGGACAGCGGGCTACGAGCAGTACTTC | CASSYYGTAGYEQYF
TRBJ1-5 | - | 13 | - | TRBV7-9 | TGTGCCAGCAGCCTTACAGGGAGTCAGCCCCAGCATTTT | CASSLTGSQPQHF
TRBJ2-1 | TRBD1 | 17 | - | TRBV5-1 | TGCGCCAGCAGCTCCACTCCAAGGACAGGGGGCATGGATGAGCAGTTCTTC | CASSSTPRTGGMDEQFF
TRBJ2-1 | TRBD1 | 16 | few | TRBV4-3 | TGCGCCAGCAGCCAAAATGACAGGGGAAGGGGCAATGAGCAGTTCTTC | CASSQNDRGRGNEQFF
TRBJ1-5 | - | 16 | once | TRBV7-8 | TGTGCCAGCAGCCCCTCCGGGGAGCGGGTACGTCAGCCCCAGCATTTT | CASSPSGERVRQPQHF
TRBJ1-6 | - | 13 | - | TRBV25-1 | TGTGCCAGCAGGGGGGCACGGGATTCACCCCTCCACTTT | CASRGARDSPLHF
TRBJ1-2 | - | 12 | - | TRBV7-9 | TGTGCCAGTACCAAGGACAGCTATGGCTACACCTTC | CASTKDSYGYTF
TRBJ1-4 | - | 13 | - | TRBV30 | TGTGCCTGGAGTGTAGCAGGGAATGAAAAACTGTTTTTT | CAWSVAGNEKLFF
TRBJ2-2 | TRBD2 | 16 | - | TRBV18 | TGTGCCAGCTCACCACTAGCGGGGGCTAACACCGGGGAGCTGTTTTTT | CASSPLAGANTGELFF
TRBJ2-7 | TRBD2 | 13 | - | TRBV12-3/TRBV12-4 | TGTGCCAGCCGCAGCGGGAGCGTAGACGAGCAGTACTTC | CASRSGSVDEQYF
TRBJ2-5 | TRBD2 | 14 | - | TRBV28 | TGTGCCAGCACCGCCGGGGGGTGGGTAGAGACCCAGTACTTC | CASTAGGWVETQYF